This T cell receptor beta chain emerged from a study of T cell changes during pregnancy in multiple sclerosis. Profiling relied on immunoSEQ multiplex PCR, and the TCRdb table lists in-frame clones only, not all of them. The sample contains 50,000 or so clones, around 87% of which appear only once. The CDR3 extends over 16 amino acids. Trimming removed 8 bases from V and 0 bases from J, with 14 bases in between. The germline CDR1 and CDR2 sequences are MNHEY and SMNVEV (reference sequence). Specimen: CD8+ T cells from peripheral blood mononuclear cells, collected in the second trimester of pregnancy. The origin of this receptor is a female donor with multiple sclerosis, enrolled in a pregnancy study. The J gene is TRBJ2-6, the V gene TRBV27; a possible D gene is TRBD2 (5 bases). CDR3 DNA sequence: TGTGCCAGCTCCTCCCTGGGGAGCTCTGGGGCCAACGTCCTGACTTTC. Encoded protein: CASSSLGSSGANVLTF.